This is a list of T cell receptor beta chains from one sample in a study of blood T cell repertoires in COVID-19. Generated by immunoSEQ multiplex PCR, the TCRdb table keeps only in-frame clones and is missing some. The sample shows around 140,000 clones, roughly 82% of them seen only once. The sample taken for sequencing was peripheral blood. These receptors all come from a man aged 55 to 70 with active or convalescent COVID-19. CDR3s include the opening cysteine and the closing phenylalanine or tryptophan. The D gene is left open where the match is weak. Expanded clones get a size class; other rows say once, few or many, or leave the size out.

CDR3 DNA: TGTGCCAGCAGCCAAAAAGGGGTCAATGAGCAGTTCTTC
CDR3 protein: CASSQKGVNEQFF
J gene: TRBJ2-1
D gene: .
clone size: .
V gene: TRBV13

CDR3 DNA: TGTGCCAGCAGCCAAGACTGGGACTCGCAGTTCTTC
CDR3 protein: CASSQDWDSQFF
J gene: TRBJ2-1
D gene: .
clone size: .
V gene: TRBV14

CDR3 DNA: TGCGCCAGCAGCCAAGATACGGCAGGGGCCCTTAACTATGGCTACACCTTC
CDR3 protein: CASSQDTAGALNYGYTF
J gene: TRBJ1-2
D gene: .
clone size: .
V gene: TRBV4-1

CDR3 DNA: TGTGCCAGCAGCGGAGCGAGCACCGGGGAGCTGTTTTTT
CDR3 protein: CASSGASTGELFF
J gene: TRBJ2-2
D gene: .
clone size: .
V gene: TRBV13

CDR3 DNA: TGTGCCACCAGGAAAGAGAGTGTTCGGGGGTATAGCAATCAGCCCCAGCATTTT
CDR3 protein: CATRKESVRGYSNQPQHF
J gene: TRBJ1-5
D gene: .
clone size: .
V gene: TRBV15

CDR3 DNA: TGTGCCAGCAGTTACGCCAGGGATCATGGCTACACCTTC
CDR3 protein: CASSYARDHGYTF
J gene: TRBJ1-2
D gene: .
clone size: few
V gene: TRBV6-6

CDR3 DNA: TGTGCCAGCAGCCCTTGGGAGGGGGTGACGAACACCGGGGAGCTGTTTTTT
CDR3 protein: CASSPWEGVTNTGELFF
J gene: TRBJ2-2
D gene: .
clone size: .
V gene: TRBV11-3

CDR3 DNA: TGTGCCACCAGTGATGCGACAGGGGGATTCACTGAAGCTTTCTTT
CDR3 protein: CATSDATGGFTEAFF
J gene: TRBJ1-1
D gene: TRBD1
clone size: .
V gene: TRBV24-1

CDR3 DNA: TGTGCTAGCAGCTTAGCCCAGCAAGAGACCCAGTACTTC
CDR3 protein: CASSLAQQETQYF
J gene: TRBJ2-5
D gene: .
clone size: .
V gene: TRBV7-7

CDR3 DNA: TGTGCCAGCAGTCAAATTCTAGCGGGTGGGTTCAATGAGCAGTTCTTC
CDR3 protein: CASSQILAGGFNEQFF
J gene: TRBJ2-1
D gene: TRBD2
clone size: .
V gene: TRBV11-3

CDR3 DNA: TGTGCCACCAGGGGGGCAGGAGAAGAGACCCAGTACTTC
CDR3 protein: CATRGAGEETQYF
J gene: TRBJ2-5
D gene: .
clone size: .
V gene: TRBV15

CDR3 DNA: TGTGCCAGCAGCTTATGGTCAGTATCCTACGAGCAGTACTTC
CDR3 protein: CASSLWSVSYEQYF
J gene: TRBJ2-7
D gene: .
clone size: .
V gene: TRBV11-2

CDR3 DNA: TGTGCCAGCAGCGCAAAGGGACAGGGGTCCTATGGCTACACCTTC
CDR3 protein: CASSAKGQGSYGYTF
J gene: TRBJ1-2
D gene: TRBD1
clone size: .
V gene: TRBV9

CDR3 DNA: TGTGCCAGCAGCGCTACGATGGGCAGGTTCCGGCGAGCTGAGCAGTACTTC
CDR3 protein: CASSATMGRFRRAEQYF
J gene: TRBJ2-7
D gene: .
clone size: few
V gene: TRBV9

CDR3 DNA: TGTGCCAGCAGTTACTCTCTGCGGGGCTGGGGGGCCAACGTCCTGACTTTC
CDR3 protein: CASSYSLRGWGANVLTF
J gene: TRBJ2-6
D gene: .
clone size: .
V gene: TRBV6-2/TRBV6-3

CDR3 DNA: TGTGCCAGCAGCCAATCCCGGGACATCTCTGGAAACACCATATATTTT
CDR3 protein: CASSQSRDISGNTIYF
J gene: TRBJ1-3
D gene: .
clone size: .
V gene: TRBV3-1/TRBV3-2

CDR3 DNA: TGTGCCAGCAGCTTGTATGGCAGGGGAAACGGTCAGCCCCAGCATTTT
CDR3 protein: CASSLYGRGNGQPQHF
J gene: TRBJ1-5
D gene: .
clone size: .
V gene: TRBV5-6

CDR3 DNA: TGTGCCAGCAGCCAAACTAGCGGGAGAGGCGATGAGCAGTTCTTC
CDR3 protein: CASSQTSGRGDEQFF
J gene: TRBJ2-1
D gene: TRBD2
clone size: .
V gene: TRBV7-9

CDR3 DNA: TGTGCCAGTTCCGTCCAGGGTGTTATCACCGGGGAGCTGTTTTTT
CDR3 protein: CASSVQGVITGELFF
J gene: TRBJ2-2
D gene: .
clone size: .
V gene: TRBV19

CDR3 DNA: TGTGCCAGCTCACCACAGGGACAGGCGCCTAACTATGGCTACACCTTC
CDR3 protein: CASSPQGQAPNYGYTF
J gene: TRBJ1-2
D gene: TRBD1
clone size: .
V gene: TRBV18

CDR3 DNA: TGTGCCAGCAGCTCTACGACTTACGGGTTCCTCTTC
CDR3 protein: CASSSTTYGFLF
J gene: TRBJ1-2
D gene: .
clone size: .
V gene: TRBV5-4

CDR3 DNA: TGCAGCGTTGAAGATGGTGCTTGGGGGCTGAACACTGAAGCTTTCTTT
CDR3 protein: CSVEDGAWGLNTEAFF
J gene: TRBJ1-1
D gene: .
clone size: .
V gene: TRBV29-1

CDR3 DNA: TGTGCCAGCAGCTCCCGAGGCACTATGAACACCGGGGAGCTGTTTTTT
CDR3 protein: CASSSRGTMNTGELFF
J gene: TRBJ2-2
D gene: .
clone size: .
V gene: TRBV11-2

CDR3 DNA: TGTGCCAGCAGCGCAGACAGGGAGCAGGCTAATGAAAAACTGTTTTTT
CDR3 protein: CASSADREQANEKLFF
J gene: TRBJ1-4
D gene: TRBD1
clone size: .
V gene: TRBV7-2

CDR3 DNA: TGTGCCAGCAGTTATGGGCGGGGACGAACCTACGAGCAGTACTTC
CDR3 protein: CASSYGRGRTYEQYF
J gene: TRBJ2-7
D gene: .
clone size: .
V gene: TRBV6-5

CDR3 DNA: TGTGCCAGTAGCTCCCGGTGGGGACAGGGGGAGGAGACCCAGTACTTC
CDR3 protein: CASSSRWGQGEETQYF
J gene: TRBJ2-5
D gene: TRBD1
clone size: .
V gene: TRBV19

CDR3 DNA: TGTGCCACCAGTGATTCCGGGACAGTGAACACCGGGGAGCTGTTTTTT
CDR3 protein: CATSDSGTVNTGELFF
J gene: TRBJ2-2
D gene: TRBD1
clone size: .
V gene: TRBV24-1

CDR3 DNA: TGTGCCAGCAGCTGGGACAGACAGGGTCAGCGAGAGACCCAGTACTTC
CDR3 protein: CASSWDRQGQRETQYF
J gene: TRBJ2-5
D gene: TRBD1
clone size: .
V gene: TRBV11-2

CDR3 DNA: TGCGCCAGCAGCGTGTCCGGGACTTCGGATGAAAAACTGTTTTTT
CDR3 protein: CASSVSGTSDEKLFF
J gene: TRBJ1-4
D gene: .
clone size: once
V gene: TRBV5-1

CDR3 DNA: TGTGCCAGCAGTCCCCGGGGGGGTTGGGAAAAACTGTTTTTT
CDR3 protein: CASSPRGGWEKLFF
J gene: TRBJ1-4
D gene: .
clone size: .
V gene: TRBV28

CDR3 DNA: TGTGCCAGCAGCTCCACCGCAGTTCAGGGCCGTCAGTTCTTC
CDR3 protein: CASSSTAVQGRQFF
J gene: TRBJ2-1
D gene: .
clone size: .
V gene: TRBV11-3

CDR3 DNA: TGTGCCAGCAGCTTAGTGTCAGGGGCCGGGGAGCTGTTTTTT
CDR3 protein: CASSLVSGAGELFF
J gene: TRBJ2-2
D gene: .
clone size: once
V gene: TRBV7-2

CDR3 DNA: TGTGCCAGCAGCAGCCTTGGACTAGCTGGCAATGAGCAGTTCTTC
CDR3 protein: CASSSLGLAGNEQFF
J gene: TRBJ2-1
D gene: TRBD2
clone size: .
V gene: TRBV2

CDR3 DNA: TGTGCCAGCAGCAGAGGACAGGAGACCTACGAGCAGTACTTC
CDR3 protein: CASSRGQETYEQYF
J gene: TRBJ2-7
D gene: TRBD1
clone size: .
V gene: TRBV6-5

CDR3 DNA: TGTGCCAGTAGTGGGGGCCTGTTAGGGGGCAACTATGGCTACACCTTC
CDR3 protein: CASSGGLLGGNYGYTF
J gene: TRBJ1-2
D gene: TRBD1
clone size: .
V gene: TRBV19

CDR3 DNA: TGTGCCAGCAGCCCAGCCGGACAGTGGGGCACTGAAGCTTTCTTT
CDR3 protein: CASSPAGQWGTEAFF
J gene: TRBJ1-1
D gene: .
clone size: .
V gene: TRBV7-9

CDR3 DNA: TGTGCCAGCAGCTTAGGTTCCGGGGGTAACACAGATACGCAGTATTTT
CDR3 protein: CASSLGSGGNTDTQYF
J gene: TRBJ2-3
D gene: .
clone size: .
V gene: TRBV11-3

CDR3 DNA: TGCGCCAGCAGCCCAGAAAGACTGGAAAATTCACCCCTCCACTTT
CDR3 protein: CASSPERLENSPLHF
J gene: TRBJ1-6
D gene: .
clone size: .
V gene: TRBV5-1

CDR3 DNA: TGTGCCAGCAGCCCGGACACCATCTTTAACTATGGCTACACCTTC
CDR3 protein: CASSPDTIFNYGYTF
J gene: TRBJ1-2
D gene: .
clone size: .
V gene: TRBV7-2

CDR3 DNA: TGTGCCTGGAGGACAGGGGGAATCTATGGCTACACCTTC
CDR3 protein: CAWRTGGIYGYTF
J gene: TRBJ1-2
D gene: TRBD1
clone size: .
V gene: TRBV30

CDR3 DNA: TGTGCCAGTTCCAAGGGGTTCGGCACTGAAGCTTTCTTT
CDR3 protein: CASSKGFGTEAFF
J gene: TRBJ1-1
D gene: .
clone size: .
V gene: TRBV27

CDR3 DNA: TGTGCCAGTAGTCAGGGTGGGATCTTCTTCTTCGGAAACACCATATATTTT
CDR3 protein: CASSQGGIFFFGNTIYF
J gene: TRBJ1-3
D gene: .
clone size: .
V gene: TRBV19

CDR3 DNA: TGTGCCATCAGTGATCGGGGAGTGGATCGGACTGAAGCTTTCTTT
CDR3 protein: CAISDRGVDRTEAFF
J gene: TRBJ1-1
D gene: .
clone size: few
V gene: TRBV10-3

CDR3 DNA: TGCGCCAGCAGGCCGGATAGCCTCTATGGCTACACCTTC
CDR3 protein: CASRPDSLYGYTF
J gene: TRBJ1-2
D gene: .
clone size: .
V gene: TRBV5-1

CDR3 DNA: TGTGCCAGCAGTTTCCAGGGCCTTGCAACTAATGAAAAACTGTTTTTT
CDR3 protein: CASSFQGLATNEKLFF
J gene: TRBJ1-4
D gene: .
clone size: .
V gene: TRBV2

CDR3 DNA: TGCGCCAGCAGCCAAGCAGCGGGGTTCAAAAACATTCAGTACTTC
CDR3 protein: CASSQAAGFKNIQYF
J gene: TRBJ2-4
D gene: TRBD2
clone size: .
V gene: TRBV4-3